This record covers a single T cell receptor beta chain. As yet, its antigen is unknown. Next came a second PCR, run for about 6 to 12 cycles, which used a sample-barcoded 5' primer along with a J-beta primer mix. Tagging of each cDNA molecule was performed by a template-switch adaptor with 12 random nucleotides. TCRdb called the 5' RACE reads again in MiXCR, with one record for every CDR3 protein. The data show 1.5 million to 2 million distinct CDR3 sequences, approximately 28% seen once. The data originate from a study of blood T cells in healthy people across ages. Study results and caveats: Naive and antigen-experienced cells could not be conclusively compared, given unsorted PBMCs.

V gave up 3 bases and J gave up 5 bases; unmatched junction bases: 8. The CDR3 is 16 amino acids. CDR1 is SGHKS, CDR2 YYEKEE, per germline (reference sequence). This sequence originates from a woman aged 25 to 39 in good health. Sequenced material: blood. The genes are TRBV5-5 and TRBJ2-7; 13 positions match TRBD2. The DNA for the CDR3 is TGTGCCAGCAGCTGGGGGACTAGCGGGATAAGGGACGAGCAGTACTTC. This sequence encodes CASSWGTSGIRDEQYF.